This T cell receptor beta chain appears in the sequencing data of a study of blood T cell repertoires in COVID-19. In the study overall: PBMCs, B-cell-depleted T cells, or T cells were the source of the cDNA or gDNA that made up the material.

In this sample, this clone turned up a few times. Sequencing used immunoSEQ multiplex PCR; TCRdb keeps in-frame clones, though not all of them. The table lists roughly 230,000 clones, around 80% of them singletons. Material for sequencing was peripheral blood. The sequence was obtained from a man in his forties or fifties with active or convalescent COVID-19.

DNA for the CDR3: TGCAGCGTTGAGGTGACAGGGGGCACAGATACGCAGTATTTT. Amino acid sequence: CSVEVTGGTDTQYF. This chain joins TRBV29-1 and TRBJ2-3, with 8 bases aligning to TRBD1. CDR1 is SQVTM, CDR2 ANQGSEA, per germline. This CDR3 contains 14 residues. V shed 3 bases and J 1 base; nucleotides not matched to a gene: 3.